This T cell receptor beta chain derives from a study of control samples from healthy donors and cancer patients. Only in-frame clones appear in the TCRdb table, and some are missing; sequencing was by immunoSEQ multiplex PCR. The sample contains around 94,000 clones, just over 90% of which appear only once. The sequencing input was blood. The clonotype comes from a woman aged 18-29 years in good health.

The CDR3: CATSDRDRHRNIQYF. CDR3 nucleotide sequence: TGTGCCACCAGTGACCGGGACCGCCACCGAAACATTCAGTACTTC. V and J are TRBV24-1 and TRBJ2-4; D possibly uses TRBD1 or TRBD2 (5 bases each). Trimming took 4 bases from V and 6 from J, leaving 15 bases between them. CDR1 KGHDR and CDR2 SFDVKD come from the germline V gene. CDR3 length: 15 residues.